This entry describes one T cell receptor beta chain. Its target antigen remains unknown. Per-base quality was not reported, and no clone a single base away is much larger than it. Healthy HIV-negative adults with no recently reported acute infections or vaccinations were included as donors. Only Caucasian adults living in Nashville, Tennessee, USA were represented among the donors. CD4+ T cells were enriched by magnetic negative selection; naive cells were then positively selected on CD45RA, and the negative fraction formed the memory subset. Blood was collected by leukapheresis, and PBMCs were isolated by Ficoll-Histopaque density gradient centrifugation and then cryopreserved in liquid nitrogen vapor phase. Purity and quantity of every magnetically sorted T cell population were checked by analytical flow cytometry. Genomic DNA was isolated from each sorted fraction and quantified by UV absorbance on a Nanodrop 2000c.

The CDR3 numbers 14 residues from cysteine through phenylalanine. Only CDR3 DNA is held: 42 bases, read in frame from base 1. CDR1 and CDR2, per the germline V gene (reference sequence), are MNHEY and SMNVEV. V is clipped by 4 bases and J by 4 bases, and the sequence between their germline boundaries is 14 bases long. This entry is derived from a study of shared clonotypes between healthy human individuals (dated by TCRdb to about 2020). Study-wide context: A couple of women and a few men aged 18 to 49 years were included in the cohort. Each donor's leukapheresis produced roughly between about 0.8 and 8.9 billion PBMCs. Blood TCR repertoires of roughly five healthy adults were deeply sequenced to estimate repertoire size and the extent of clonotype sharing between individuals. Per donor, three plates each were used for CD4 naive and CD4 memory, two for CD8 naive, and one for CD8 memory. Different laboratories and diverse techniques were used to prepare libraries and sequence TCR repertoires, to increase sequencing depth and limit assay-specific biases. Points the paper makes about the study in general: Naive subsets generally had larger estimated clonotype richness than memory subsets did. Clonotypes shared by all four sorted-subset donors showed higher generation probabilities than non-shared clonotypes. Rarefaction of sorted-subset datasets indicated incomplete sequencing despite the large sequencing depth. Because the study included only a small number of donors, the genetic and exposure-history diversity represented was limited. Only blood was sampled, and tissue TCR repertoires likely differ from those in blood. Across four donors, about 5% of naive CD4, around 3.3% of naive CD8, around 2.5% of memory CD4, and about 0.44% of memory CD8 clonotypes were shared. Pairwise subsampling led to the expectation that sequencing depth would affect the degree of clonotype sharing among donors.

TCR CDR3 regions were amplified from genomic DNA by multiplex PCR using the deep immunoSEQ assay. Genomic DNA extracted from each cell subset was distributed evenly over all wells of several immunoSEQ 96-well plates, and each plate served as one replicate. For sorted subsets, roughly 200 ng of genomic DNA, equivalent to some 30,000 T cell genomes, went into each replicate PCR. Purified libraries were quantified with a Qubit 3.0 fluorometer, sized on a Bioanalyzer 2100, and re-quantified with the KAPA Library Quantification kit. Every immunoSEQ 96-well plate was sequenced on a dedicated single-read 150-cycle Illumina NextSeq 550 flow cell. Per the original workflow: Because only junctional sequences without quality scores were contained in the immunoSEQ output, filtering matching that applied to full-length reads could not be performed. To assign V/J genes and CDR3, sequences were annotated using PyIR, a Python wrapper for IgBLAST v1.9, with IMGT germline references. Any read was removed if the V/J assignment was weak (E-value above 1e-6), the CDR3 was missing, or the read contained stop codons, out-of-frame junctions, or ambiguous translated residues. V3J clonotypes were defined as sequences sharing an identical inferred V gene, J gene, and CDR3 amino acid sequence. The percentage overlap between two repertoires was calculated by dividing the number of shared unique clonotypes by the size of the smaller repertoire. RTK rarefaction, the Chao1 estimator, and Recon v2.1 estimates of unobserved clonotypes were used to assess repertoire richness. OLGA was used to compute generation probabilities for all TCRbeta clonotypes that the gDNA method yielded from a few donors. The source is immuneACCESS, and TCRdb retained only in-frame sequences with V and J called. Part of the clones is not carried over; for the studies checked, unresolved V genes explain less than half of this, and the remainder is unexplained. The V and J calls and the clone size are those of that table, but D and trimming were determined from the DNA. The sample includes approximately 1,500,000 clones, with 98% observed a single time. The ten largest account for about 0.45% of the sample.

The source is a man aged 25-45 years in good health. The chain employs TRBV27 and TRBJ2-7; the D gene is possibly TRBD1 or TRBD2, with 7 bases matching each. The sequencing input was naive CD4+ T cells sorted from blood. The cell subset or site label, as the study defines it: CD45RA+ positively selected. The CDR3 is CASSSSGGGYEQYF. The nucleotides read TGTGCCAGCAGTTCGTCAGGGGGGGGTTACGAGCAGTACTTC.